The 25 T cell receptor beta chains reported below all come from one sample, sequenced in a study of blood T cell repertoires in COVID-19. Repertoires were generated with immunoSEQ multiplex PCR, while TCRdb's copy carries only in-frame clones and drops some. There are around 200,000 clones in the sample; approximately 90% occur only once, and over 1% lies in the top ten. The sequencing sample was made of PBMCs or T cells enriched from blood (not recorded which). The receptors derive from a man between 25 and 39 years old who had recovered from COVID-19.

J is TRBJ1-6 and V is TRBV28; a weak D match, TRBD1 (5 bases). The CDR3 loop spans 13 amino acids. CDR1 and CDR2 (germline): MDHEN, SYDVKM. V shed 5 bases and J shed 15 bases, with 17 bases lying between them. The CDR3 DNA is TGTGCCAGCAGTATTGACAGCCTCTTTTTCCTCCACTTT. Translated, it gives CASSIDSLFFLHF.

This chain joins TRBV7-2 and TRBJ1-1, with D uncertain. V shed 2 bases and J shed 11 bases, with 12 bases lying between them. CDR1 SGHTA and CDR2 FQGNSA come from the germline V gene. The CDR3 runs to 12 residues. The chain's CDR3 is CASSLPRGDAFF. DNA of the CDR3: TGTGCCAGCAGCTTACCCCGAGGCGACGCTTTCTTT.

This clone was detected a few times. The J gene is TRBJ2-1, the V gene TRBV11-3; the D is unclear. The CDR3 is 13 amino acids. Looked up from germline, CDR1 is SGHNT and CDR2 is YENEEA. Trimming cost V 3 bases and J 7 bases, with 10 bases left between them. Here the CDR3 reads CASSFIHSNEQFF. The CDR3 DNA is TGTGCCAGCAGCTTTATTCACTCGAATGAGCAGTTCTTC.

CDR3 protein: CASSQDRAESNYGYTF. The CDR3 DNA reads as TGCGCCAGCAGCCAAGACAGGGCCGAATCTAACTATGGCTACACCTTC. V is TRBV4-3 and J is TRBJ1-2; D is possibly TRBD1 (5 bases). V lost 0 bases and J lost 0, with 11 bases in between. Germline CDR1 reads LGHNA; CDR2 reads YSLEER. This CDR3 spans 16 amino acids.

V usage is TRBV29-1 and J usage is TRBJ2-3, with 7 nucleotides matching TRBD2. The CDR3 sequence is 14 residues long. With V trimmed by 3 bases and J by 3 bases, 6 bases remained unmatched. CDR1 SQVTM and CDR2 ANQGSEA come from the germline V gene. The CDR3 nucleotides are TGCAGCGTTGAGAGGTCTAGCGGTACAGATACGCAGTATTTT. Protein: CSVERSSGTDTQYF.

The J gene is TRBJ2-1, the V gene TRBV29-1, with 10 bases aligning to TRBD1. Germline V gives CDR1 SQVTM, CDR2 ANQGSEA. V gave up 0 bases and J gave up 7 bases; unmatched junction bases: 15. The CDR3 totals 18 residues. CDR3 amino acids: CSVEDLRDRGLLRNEQFF. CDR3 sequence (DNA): TGCAGCGTTGAAGATCTTCGCGACAGGGGGCTACTTCGGAATGAGCAGTTCTTC.

Written as DNA, the CDR3 is TGTGCCAGCTCATCAACAAGCGGGGCTAGCACAGATACGCAGTATTTT. As protein: CASSSTSGASTDTQYF. This chain connects TRBV18 to TRBJ2-3, with TRBD2 matching over 7 bases. CDR3 size: 16 residues. J lost 0 bases, V lost 5 bases, and 8 bases had no gene match. The germline V gene encodes CDR1 KGHSH and CDR2 LQKENI. Looking up the rest from reference TRBV18 and TRBJ2-3 gives the full variable domain: NAGVMQNPRHLVRRRGQEARLRCSPMKGHSHVYWYRQLPEEGLKFMVYLQKENIIDESGMPKERFSAEFPKEGPSILRIQQVVRGDSAAYFCASSSTSGASTDTQYFGPGTRLTVL.

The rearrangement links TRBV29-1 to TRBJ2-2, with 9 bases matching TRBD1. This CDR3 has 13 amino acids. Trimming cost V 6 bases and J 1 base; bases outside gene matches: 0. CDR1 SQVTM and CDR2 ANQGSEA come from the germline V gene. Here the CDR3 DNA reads TGCAGCGTGGGACAGGGGAACACCGGGGAGCTGTTTTTT. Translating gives CSVGQGNTGELFF.

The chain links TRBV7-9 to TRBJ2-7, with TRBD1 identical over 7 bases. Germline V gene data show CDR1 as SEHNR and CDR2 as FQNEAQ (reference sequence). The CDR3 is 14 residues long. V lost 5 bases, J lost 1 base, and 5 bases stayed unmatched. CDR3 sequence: CASSPRQGSYEQYF. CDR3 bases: TGTGCCAGCAGCCCCCGACAGGGTTCCTACGAGCAGTACTTC. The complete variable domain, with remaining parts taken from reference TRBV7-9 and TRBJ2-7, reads DTGVSQNPRHKITKRGQNVTFRCDPISEHNRLYWYRQTLGQGPEFLTYFQNEAQLEKSRLLSDRFSAERPKGSFSTLEIQRTEQGDSAMYLCASSPRQGSYEQYFGPGTRLTVT.

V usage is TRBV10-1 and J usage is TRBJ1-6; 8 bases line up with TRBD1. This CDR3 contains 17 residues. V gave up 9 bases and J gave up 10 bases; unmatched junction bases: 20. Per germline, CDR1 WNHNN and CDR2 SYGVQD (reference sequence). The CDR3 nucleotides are TGCGCCAGTAACGAGTCCGTCCAGGACAGGGAAGGATCACCCCTCCACTTT. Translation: CASNESVQDREGSPLHF.

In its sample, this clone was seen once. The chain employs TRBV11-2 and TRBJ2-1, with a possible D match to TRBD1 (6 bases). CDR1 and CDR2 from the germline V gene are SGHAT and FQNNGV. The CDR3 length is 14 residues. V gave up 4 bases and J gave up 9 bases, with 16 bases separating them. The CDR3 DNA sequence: TGTGCCAGCAGCTCCCCGCCGGCCAGGGGTGAGCAGTTCTTC. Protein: CASSSPPARGEQFF.

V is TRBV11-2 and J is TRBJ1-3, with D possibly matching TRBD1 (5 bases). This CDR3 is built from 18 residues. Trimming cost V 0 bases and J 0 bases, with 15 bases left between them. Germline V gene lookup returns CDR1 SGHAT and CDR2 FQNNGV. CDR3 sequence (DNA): TGTGCCAGCAGCTTAGATAGAGGCAGGGAAATCTCTGGAAACACCATATATTTT. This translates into CASSLDRGREISGNTIYF.

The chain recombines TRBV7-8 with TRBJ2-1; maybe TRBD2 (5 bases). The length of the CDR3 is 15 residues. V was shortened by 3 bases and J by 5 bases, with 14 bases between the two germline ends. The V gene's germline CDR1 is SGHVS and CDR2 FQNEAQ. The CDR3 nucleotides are TGTGCCAGCAGCTTCGGGATCTCGGCGGACAATGAGCAGTTCTTC. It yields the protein CASSFGISADNEQFF.

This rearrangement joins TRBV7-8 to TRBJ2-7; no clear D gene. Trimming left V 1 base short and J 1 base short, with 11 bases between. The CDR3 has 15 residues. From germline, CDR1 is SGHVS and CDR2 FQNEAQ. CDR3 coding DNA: TGTGCCAGCAGCTTAGAGAGAGGAGCATCCTACGAGCAGTACTTC. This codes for CASSLERGASYEQYF.

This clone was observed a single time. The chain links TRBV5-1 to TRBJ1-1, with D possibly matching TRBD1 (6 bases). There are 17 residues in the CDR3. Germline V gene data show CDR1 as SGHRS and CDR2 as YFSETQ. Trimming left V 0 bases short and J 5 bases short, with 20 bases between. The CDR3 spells CASSLAYLQGKETEAFF. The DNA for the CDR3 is TGCGCCAGCAGCTTGGCCTATCTACAGGGAAAGGAAACTGAAGCTTTCTTT.

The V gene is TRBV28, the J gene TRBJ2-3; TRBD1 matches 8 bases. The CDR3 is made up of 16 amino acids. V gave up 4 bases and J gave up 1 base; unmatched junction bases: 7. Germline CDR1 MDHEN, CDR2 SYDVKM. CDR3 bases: TGTGCCAGCAGTTCAAACAGGGGGTACCGCACAGATACGCAGTATTTT. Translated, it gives CASSSNRGYRTDTQYF.

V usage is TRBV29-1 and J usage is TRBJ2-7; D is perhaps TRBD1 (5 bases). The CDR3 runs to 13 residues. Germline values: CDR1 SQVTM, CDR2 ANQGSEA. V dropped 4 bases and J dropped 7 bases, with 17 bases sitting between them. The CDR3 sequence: CSVVTGDSSEQYF. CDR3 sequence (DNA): TGCAGCGTTGTCACAGGAGACAGTAGTGAGCAGTACTTC.

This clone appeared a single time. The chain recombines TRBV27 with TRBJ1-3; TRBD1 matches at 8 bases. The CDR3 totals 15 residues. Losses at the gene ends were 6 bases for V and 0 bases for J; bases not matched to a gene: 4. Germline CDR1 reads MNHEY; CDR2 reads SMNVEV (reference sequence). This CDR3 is CASRRTGGSGNTIYF. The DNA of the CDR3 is TGTGCCAGCAGACGAACAGGGGGCTCTGGAAACACCATATATTTT.

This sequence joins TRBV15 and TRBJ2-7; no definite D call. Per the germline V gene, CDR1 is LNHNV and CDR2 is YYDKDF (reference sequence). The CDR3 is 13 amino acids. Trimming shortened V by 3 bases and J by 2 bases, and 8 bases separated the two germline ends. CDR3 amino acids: CATSREPTYEQYF. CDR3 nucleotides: TGTGCCACCAGCAGGGAGCCCACCTACGAGCAGTACTTC.

CDR3: CASSPGQVENTGELFF. Written as DNA, the CDR3 is TGCGCCAGCAGCCCGGGACAGGTCGAGAACACCGGGGAGCTGTTTTTT. The chain recombines TRBV4-3 with TRBJ2-2; 8 bases are shared with TRBD1. The germline V gene has CDR1 LGHNA and CDR2 YSLEER. The CDR3 loop spans 16 amino acids. After removal of 4 bases from V and 1 base from J, the junction contained 5 bases not matched to a gene.

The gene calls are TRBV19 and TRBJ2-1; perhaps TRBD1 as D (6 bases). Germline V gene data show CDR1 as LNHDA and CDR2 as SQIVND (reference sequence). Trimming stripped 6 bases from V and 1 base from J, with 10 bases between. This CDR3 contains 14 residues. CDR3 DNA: TGTGCCAGTAGGGAGGACAGTTCCTACAATGAGCAGTTCTTC. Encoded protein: CASREDSSYNEQFF. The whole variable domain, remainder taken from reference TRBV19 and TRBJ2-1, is DGGITQSPKYLFRKEGQNVTLSCEQNLNHDAMYWYRQDPGQGLRLIYYSQIVNDFQKGDIAEGYSVSREKKESFPLTVTSAQKNPTAFYLCASREDSSYNEQFFGPGTRLTVL.

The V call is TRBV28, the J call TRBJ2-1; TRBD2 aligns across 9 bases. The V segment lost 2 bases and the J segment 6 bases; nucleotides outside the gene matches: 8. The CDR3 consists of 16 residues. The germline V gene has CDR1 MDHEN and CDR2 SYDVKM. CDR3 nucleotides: TGTGCCAGCAGTTTAAGGACTAGCGTAATTAGCAATGAGCAGTTCTTC. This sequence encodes CASSLRTSVISNEQFF.

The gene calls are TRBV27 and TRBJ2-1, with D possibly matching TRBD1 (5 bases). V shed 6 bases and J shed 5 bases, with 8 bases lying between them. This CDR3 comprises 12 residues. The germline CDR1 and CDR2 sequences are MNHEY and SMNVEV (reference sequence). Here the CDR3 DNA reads TGTGCCAGCAGCGACAGCAACAATGAGCAGTTCTTC. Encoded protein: CASSDSNNEQFF.

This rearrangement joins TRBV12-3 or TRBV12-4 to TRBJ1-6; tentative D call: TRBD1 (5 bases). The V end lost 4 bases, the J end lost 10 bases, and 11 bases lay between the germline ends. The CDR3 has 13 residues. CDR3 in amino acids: CASSWGVPSPLHF. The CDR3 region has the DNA TGTGCCAGCAGTTGGGGGGTACCGTCACCCCTCCACTTT.

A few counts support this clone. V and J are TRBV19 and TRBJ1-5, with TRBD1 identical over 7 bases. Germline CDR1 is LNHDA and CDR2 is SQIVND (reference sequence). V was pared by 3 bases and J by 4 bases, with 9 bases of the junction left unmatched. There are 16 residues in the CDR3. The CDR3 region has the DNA TGTGCCAGTAGTATGTCCGGGACAGAACTAAATCAGCCCCAGCATTTT. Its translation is CASSMSGTELNQPQHF.